One and the same sample provided the 20 T cell receptor beta chains below, sequenced in a study of beta chain features in type 1 diabetes (dated by TCRdb to between 2017 and 2018). Library preparation used the immunoSEQ multiplex PCR assay. The entire isolated RNA was reverse transcribed using the High Capacity cDNA Reverse Transcription Kit, and thus expressed TCRB transcripts were sequenced. Drawn from immuneACCESS, this table holds only the in-frame rearrangements with V and J called that TCRdb kept. Clones are partly lost; checked studies trace under half to an unresolved V gene and leave the rest unexplained. In all, the sample holds more than 100,000 clones, and under 30% of those were seen once. The top ten clones comprise roughly 0.5% of the sample. Overall study results and their limits: In all four CD4+ subsets, TCRB CDR3 length was moderately but significantly shorter in type 1 diabetes patients.

For these receptors, no antigen is known. The sequenced sample was central memory CD4+ T cells from blood. These receptors were collected from a woman younger than 30 with type 1 diabetes.

In this sample, this clone turned up a few times. The J gene is TRBJ2-1, the V gene TRBV5-1; 7 bases align to TRBD2. V shed 0 bases and J 13 bases; nucleotides not matched to a gene: 13. Germline CDR1 SGHRS, CDR2 YFSETQ. CDR3 size: 15 residues. CDR3 protein: CASSLAAWEGQDQFF. The DNA for the CDR3 is TGCGCCAGCAGCTTGGCCGCGTGGGAGGGCCAAGATCAGTTCTTC.

This clone was observed a handful of times. The chain joins TRBV5-1 to TRBJ2-1; a possible D gene is TRBD1 (6 bases). Trimming took off 0 bases at V and 8 bases at J, with 9 bases between the two ends. Per the germline V gene, CDR1 is SGHRS and CDR2 is YFSETQ. The CDR3 totals 13 residues. This CDR3 reads CASSLGYRDEQFF. CDR3 sequence (DNA): TGCGCCAGCAGCTTGGGATACAGGGATGAGCAGTTCTTC.

V is TRBV5-6 and J is TRBJ1-2; 8 bases line up with TRBD1. The V and J ends lost 3 bases and 8 bases, in that order; junction bases with no gene match: 3. Germline V CDR1 and CDR2: SGHDT, YYEEEE. CDR3 length: 12 amino acids. This chain's CDR3 is CASSWGTGGYTF. The DNA for the CDR3 is TGTGCCAGCAGCTGGGGGACAGGAGGCTACACCTTC.

The chain couples TRBV7-9 to TRBJ1-4; a weak D match, TRBD1 (6 bases). V dropped 5 bases and J dropped 3 bases, with 16 bases sitting between them. Germline CDR1 and CDR2: SEHNR and FQNEAQ (reference sequence). This CDR3 contains 16 residues. Written as DNA, the CDR3 is TGTGCCAGCAGCACAGGAGGGGGGGGAGCTAATGAAAAACTGTTTTTT. It yields the protein CASSTGGGGANEKLFF.

The J gene is TRBJ2-5, the V gene TRBV6-1; 8 nucleotides align to TRBD2. Trimming cost V 8 bases and J 4 bases; bases outside gene matches: 6. Germline V gene sequence: CDR1 MNHNS, CDR2 SASEGT. This CDR3 spans 13 amino acids. The CDR3 reads CASRRGGPETQYF. The DNA for the CDR3 is TGTGCCAGCCGTCGGGGGGGGCCAGAGACCCAGTACTTC.

This clone showed up just a few times. The chain uses TRBV30 and TRBJ2-3; 7 bases are shared with TRBD2. The CDR3 has 15 residues. Per germline, CDR1 GTSNPN and CDR2 SVGIG (reference sequence). After removal of 0 bases from V and 4 bases from J, the junction contained 7 bases not matched to a gene. CDR3 sequence reads: CAWSVGLAESDTQYF. The DNA of the CDR3 is TGTGCCTGGAGTGTAGGTCTAGCGGAATCAGATACGCAGTATTTT.

This chain connects TRBV29-1 to TRBJ2-7; 7 bases align to TRBD1. Trimming took 7 bases from V and 2 from J; bases not matched to a gene: 11. The CDR3 spans 14 residues. Germline V gives CDR1 SQVTM, CDR2 ANQGSEA. The CDR3 loop reads CSAKKGQLPYEQYF. The DNA of the CDR3 is TGCAGCGCCAAAAAGGGACAGCTTCCCTACGAGCAGTACTTC.

There are a few counts of this clone. This chain joins TRBV29-1 and TRBJ2-1; weak D call: TRBD2 (5 bases). Germline assignment: CDR1 SQVTM and CDR2 ANQGSEA. Trimming took 1 base from V and 4 from J, leaving 11 bases between them. The CDR3 extends over 14 amino acids. This CDR3 reads CSVEGPTGYNEQFF. The CDR3 coding sequence is TGCAGCGTTGAAGGCCCCACGGGATACAATGAGCAGTTCTTC.

V gene TRBV5-1 combines with J gene TRBJ2-6; D not certain. Germline V gives CDR1 SGHRS, CDR2 YFSETQ. V lost 0 bases to trimming and J lost 0 bases, with 7 bases between them. The CDR3 contains 16 residues. CDR3 protein: CASSLGSGSGANVLTF. The CDR3 DNA reads as TGCGCCAGCAGCTTGGGGTCAGGCTCTGGGGCCAACGTCCTGACTTTC.

V is TRBV4-1 and J is TRBJ2-3; D ambiguous. Germline CDR1 reads MGHRA; CDR2 reads YSYEKL. V was trimmed by 4 bases and J by 0 bases, leaving 8 bases between them. CDR3 length equals 14 residues. The CDR3, as DNA: TGCGCCAGCAGCCCACATGCTAGCACAGATACGCAGTATTTT. Translation: CASSPHASTDTQYF.

This clone was observed a handful of times. V is TRBV7-9 and J is TRBJ2-1; TRBD2 matches at 9 bases. CDR3 size: 16 residues. CDR1 is SEHNR and CDR2 is FQNEAQ in the germline V gene (reference sequence). With V trimmed by 10 bases and J by 6 bases, 16 bases remained unmatched. The CDR3 nucleotides read TGTGCCACCGGGGAGGGTTCTAGCGGGATGCTCAATGAGCAGTTCTTC. As protein: CATGEGSSGMLNEQFF.

This clone has a handful of counts. The rearrangement joins TRBV29-1 to TRBJ2-1; D ambiguous. V lost 4 bases to trimming and J lost 4 bases, with 11 bases between them. The CDR3 sequence is 13 residues long. The germline V gene encodes CDR1 SQVTM and CDR2 ANQGSEA. The CDR3 DNA sequence: TGCAGCGTTGTGTCCCGCAGATACAATGAGCAGTTCTTC. The encoded protein is CSVVSRRYNEQFF.

CDR3 sequence: CASSPGLAGVSYNEQFF. In nucleotides, the CDR3 is TGTGCCAGCTCACCCGGACTAGCGGGAGTCTCCTACAATGAGCAGTTCTTC. This chain uses TRBV18 with TRBJ2-1; 13 positions match TRBD2. The CDR3 is made up of 17 amino acids. The germline CDR1 and CDR2 sequences are KGHSH and LQKENI. Trimming removed 3 bases from V and 0 bases from J; junction bases left unmatched: 2.

The chain recombines TRBV18 with TRBJ2-7; 7 positions match TRBD1. This CDR3 is built from 15 residues. Germline V lookup: CDR1 KGHSH, CDR2 LQKENI. The V gene end was trimmed by 3 bases and the J gene end by 0 bases; junction bases not matched to a gene: 5. The CDR3 DNA reads TGTGCCAGCTCACCTCAGGGGGTGACCTCCTACGAGCAGTACGTC. Its translation: CASSPQGVTSYEQYV.

This clone was observed a single time. The chain joins TRBV28 to TRBJ2-1; possibly TRBD2 for D (5 bases). The CDR3 extends over 15 amino acids. Trimming removed 7 bases at V and 4 bases at J, with 17 bases between. Germline V gene sequence: CDR1 MDHEN, CDR2 SYDVKM. The CDR3 region is CASIPPGEGYNEQFF. The CDR3 region has the DNA TGTGCCAGCATCCCCCCCGGCGAGGGATACAATGAGCAGTTCTTC.

V gene TRBV2 combines with J gene TRBJ2-2; possible D gene TRBD1, 6 bases. V dropped 5 bases and J dropped 1 base, with 14 bases sitting between them. Germline V gene data show CDR1 as SNHLY and CDR2 as FYNNEI. The CDR3 sequence is 16 residues long. DNA for the CDR3: TGTGCCAGCAGTCCACTAGGGGGACAGAACACCGGGGAGCTGTTTTTT. Protein product: CASSPLGGQNTGELFF.

This clone was counted at least ten times. V is TRBV29-1 and J is TRBJ2-1, with D unclear. The CDR3 is 11 amino acids. CDR1 and CDR2 (germline): SQVTM, ANQGSEA. Between the trimmed V and J ends, which lost 1 base and 12 bases, there was a span of 10 bases. The CDR3, as DNA: TGCAGCGTTGAAGCCCTTCTCCCGCAGTTCTTC. It yields the protein CSVEALLPQFF.

The chain recombines TRBV2 with TRBJ2-1, with D perhaps matching TRBD2 (5 bases). From germline, CDR1 is SNHLY and CDR2 FYNNEI. Trimming took 0 bases from V and 0 from J, leaving 15 bases between them. This CDR3 comprises 18 residues. The CDR3 loop is CASSEARVPLGSYNEQFF. In DNA, the CDR3 is TGTGCCAGCAGTGAAGCGCGGGTCCCGCTGGGCTCCTACAATGAGCAGTTCTTC.

This clone was recorded a few times. The chain couples TRBV2 to TRBJ2-1; TRBD2 aligns across 11 bases. V lost 5 bases, J lost 7 bases, and 4 bases stayed unmatched. The germline CDR1 and CDR2 sequences are SNHLY and FYNNEI. This CDR3 contains 14 residues. The CDR3 sequence is CASSLAGGTNEQFF. CDR3 coding DNA: TGTGCCAGCAGTCTAGCGGGAGGTACAAATGAGCAGTTCTTC.

Only a few counts were recorded for this clone. The chain links TRBV6-5 to TRBJ2-1; 11 bases agree with TRBD2. The CDR3 has 14 amino acids. CDR1 is MNHEY and CDR2 is SVGAGI in the germline V gene. The V gene end was trimmed by 6 bases and the J gene end by 5 bases; junction bases not matched to a gene: 3. CDR3 loop: CASSPGLADNEQFF. The DNA for the CDR3 is TGTGCCAGCAGCCCGGGACTAGCGGACAATGAGCAGTTCTTC.